This T cell receptor beta chain was profiled in a study of radiotherapy plus CTLA-4 blockade in lung cancer. Looking at the study overall: An objective response was seen in approximately 17% of patients, and disease control in over 25%. Study-wide results and caveats: Expansion in blood of tumor-derived TCR clones was seen after radiotherapy plus ipilimumab.

Libraries were prepared by immunoSEQ multiplex PCR; TCRdb keeps only in-frame clonotypes and omits some of them. The sample shows 90,000 or so clones, roughly four fifths of them seen only once. The CDR3 runs 13 residues. Trimming shortened V by 5 bases and J by 1 base, and 8 bases separated the two germline ends. The germline V gene has CDR1 ENHRY and CDR2 SYGVKD. A note on this clone: Its specificity is unknown.

Focal radiation plus CTLA-4 blockade with ipilimumab was administered to patients who had chemo-refractory metastatic non-small-cell lung cancer. Source: peripheral blood, taken from a patient treated with radiotherapy plus ipilimumab. This TCR derives from a human donor with non-small cell lung cancer who had stable disease on radiotherapy plus ipilimumab. The chain is built from TRBV10-3 and TRBJ1-1, with a possible D match to TRBD1 (5 bases). The CDR3 DNA sequence: TGTGCCATCAGTCTCCAGGGGAACACTGAAGCTTTCTTT. This encodes CAISLQGNTEAFF.